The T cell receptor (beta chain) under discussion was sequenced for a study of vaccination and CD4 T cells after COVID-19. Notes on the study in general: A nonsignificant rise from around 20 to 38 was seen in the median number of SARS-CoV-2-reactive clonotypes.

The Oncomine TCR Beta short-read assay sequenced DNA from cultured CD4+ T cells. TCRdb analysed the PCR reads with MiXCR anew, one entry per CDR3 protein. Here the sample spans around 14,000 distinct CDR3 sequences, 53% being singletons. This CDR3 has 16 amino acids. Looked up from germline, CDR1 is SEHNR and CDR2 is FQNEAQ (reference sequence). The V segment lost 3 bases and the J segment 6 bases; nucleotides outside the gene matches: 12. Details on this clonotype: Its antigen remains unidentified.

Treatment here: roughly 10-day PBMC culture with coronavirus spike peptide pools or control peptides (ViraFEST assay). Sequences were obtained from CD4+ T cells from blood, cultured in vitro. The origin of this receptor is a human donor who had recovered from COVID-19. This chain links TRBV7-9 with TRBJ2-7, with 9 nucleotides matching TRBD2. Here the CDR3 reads CASSLALAGSVGEQYF. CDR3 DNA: TGTGCCAGCAGCTTGGCGCTAGCGGGATCAGTGGGCGAGCAGTACTTC.